A selection of T cell receptor beta chains follows, all from one sample in a study of blood T cell repertoires in COVID-19. Here immunoSEQ multiplex PCR was the method, and the copy in TCRdb shows in-frame clones only, minus some. The sample carries 150,000 or so clones, 75% to 80% recorded once. The source material was PBMCs or T cells enriched from blood (not recorded which). Receptors originate from a woman between 45 and 60 years old who had recovered from COVID-19. Both conserved end residues are trimmed from each CDR3. Each record gives: clone size, D gene, V gene, J gene, CDR3 protein. D genes are given only for firm matches. Rows give clone size only sometimes, using once, few, many, or a class for an expanded clone.

.	TRBD1	TRBV5-4	TRBJ2-7	ASSPQGAGAGYEQY
.	TRBD1	TRBV7-8	TRBJ2-7	ASSLDRGPSYEQY
.	.	TRBV9	TRBJ1-3	ASSVGSGTGNTIY
.	.	TRBV7-6	TRBJ2-5	ASSLNRGGYVETQY
.	.	TRBV6-2/TRBV6-3	TRBJ1-2	ASSRRESGQSPYGYT
.	TRBD1	TRBV7-2	TRBJ1-6	ASSLVAGGVSPLH
.	TRBD1	TRBV23-1	TRBJ2-2	ASSHQGANTGELF
.	TRBD1	TRBV3-1/TRBV3-2	TRBJ2-5	ASSQVTGAETQY
.	.	TRBV13	TRBJ1-6	ASSPLRGSSYNSPLH
.	TRBD2	TRBV5-4	TRBJ2-7	ASSREALSSSYEQY
many	.	TRBV3-1/TRBV3-2	TRBJ1-2	ASSQVEPGGYT
.	TRBD2	TRBV25-1	TRBJ2-1	ASSRTSGATYNEQF
.	TRBD2	TRBV10-3	TRBJ2-3	AIKGSGRVIDTQY
.	TRBD1	TRBV11-3	TRBJ2-3	ASSFRQGVTDTQY
.	.	TRBV11-3	TRBJ1-2	ASSGSYGYT